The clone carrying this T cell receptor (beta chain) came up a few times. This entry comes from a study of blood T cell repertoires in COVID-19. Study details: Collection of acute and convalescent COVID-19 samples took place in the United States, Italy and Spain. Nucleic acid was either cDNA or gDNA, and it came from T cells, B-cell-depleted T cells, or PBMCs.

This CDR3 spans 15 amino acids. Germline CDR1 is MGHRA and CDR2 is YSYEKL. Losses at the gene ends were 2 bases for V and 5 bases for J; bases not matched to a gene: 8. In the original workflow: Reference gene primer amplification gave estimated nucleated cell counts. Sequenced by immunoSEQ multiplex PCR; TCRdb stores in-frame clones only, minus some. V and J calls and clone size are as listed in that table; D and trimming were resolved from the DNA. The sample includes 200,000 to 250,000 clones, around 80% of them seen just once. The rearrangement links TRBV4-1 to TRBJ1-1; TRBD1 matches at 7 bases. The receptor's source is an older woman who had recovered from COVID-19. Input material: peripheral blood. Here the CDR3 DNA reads TGCGCCAGCAGCCAAATGACAGGGCGTCGGACTGAAGCTTTCTTT. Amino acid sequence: CASSQMTGRRTEAFF.